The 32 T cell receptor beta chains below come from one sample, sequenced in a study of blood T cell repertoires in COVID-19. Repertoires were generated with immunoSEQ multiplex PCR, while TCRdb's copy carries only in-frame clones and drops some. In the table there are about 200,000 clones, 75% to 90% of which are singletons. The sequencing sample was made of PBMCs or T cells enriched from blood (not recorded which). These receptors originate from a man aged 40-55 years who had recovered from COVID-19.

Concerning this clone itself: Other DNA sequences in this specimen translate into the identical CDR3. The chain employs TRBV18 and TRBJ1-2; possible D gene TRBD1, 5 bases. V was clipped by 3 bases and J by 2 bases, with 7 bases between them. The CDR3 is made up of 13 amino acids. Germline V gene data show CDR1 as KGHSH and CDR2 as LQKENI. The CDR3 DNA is TGTGCCAGCTCACCGGGGCAGAACTATGGCTACACCTTC. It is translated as CASSPGQNYGYTF.

The CDR3 bases are TGTGCTAGTGGTTCACCCACAGGTGGATCCTACAATGAGCAGTTCTTC. Translating gives CASGSPTGGSYNEQFF. V and J are TRBV12-5 and TRBJ2-1; D might be TRBD1 (5 bases). Germline CDR1 LGHNT, CDR2 FRNRAP. Trimming shortened V by 4 bases and J by 1 base, and 14 bases separated the two germline ends. This CDR3 contains 16 residues.

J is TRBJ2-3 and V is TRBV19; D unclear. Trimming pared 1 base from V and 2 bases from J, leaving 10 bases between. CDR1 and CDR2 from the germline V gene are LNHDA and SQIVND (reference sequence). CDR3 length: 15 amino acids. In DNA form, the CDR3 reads TGTGCCAGTAGTATAGCAGGAAACCCCACAGATACGCAGTATTTT. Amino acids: CASSIAGNPTDTQYF.

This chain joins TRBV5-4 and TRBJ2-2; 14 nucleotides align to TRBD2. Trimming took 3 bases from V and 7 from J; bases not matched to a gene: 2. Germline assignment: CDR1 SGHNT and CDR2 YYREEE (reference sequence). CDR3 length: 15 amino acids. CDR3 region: CASSSGLAGGGELFF. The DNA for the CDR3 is TGTGCCAGCAGCTCCGGACTAGCGGGAGGCGGGGAGCTGTTTTTT.

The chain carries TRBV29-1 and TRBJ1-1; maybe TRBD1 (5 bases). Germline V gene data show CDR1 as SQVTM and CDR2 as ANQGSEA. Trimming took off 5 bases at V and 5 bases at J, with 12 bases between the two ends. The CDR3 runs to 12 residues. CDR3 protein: CSVRWGGTEAFF. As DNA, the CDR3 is TGCAGCGTTCGGTGGGGGGGAACTGAAGCTTTCTTT. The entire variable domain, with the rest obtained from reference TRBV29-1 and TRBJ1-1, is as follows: SAVISQKPSRDICQRGTSLTIQCQVDSQVTMMFWYRQQPGQSLTLIATANQGSEATYESGFVIDKFPISRPNLTFSTLTVSNMSPEDSSIYLCSVRWGGTEAFFGQGTRLTVV.

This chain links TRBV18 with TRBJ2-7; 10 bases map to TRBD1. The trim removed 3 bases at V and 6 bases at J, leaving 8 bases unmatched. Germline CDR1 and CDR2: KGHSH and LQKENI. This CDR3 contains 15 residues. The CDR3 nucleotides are TGTGCCAGCTCACCGTCGGGACAGGGGTTTTCCGAGCAGTACTTC. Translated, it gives CASSPSGQGFSEQYF.

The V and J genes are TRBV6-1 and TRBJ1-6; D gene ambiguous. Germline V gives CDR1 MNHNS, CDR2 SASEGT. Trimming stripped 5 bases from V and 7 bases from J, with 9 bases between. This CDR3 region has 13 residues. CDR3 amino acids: CASSSTTNSPLHF. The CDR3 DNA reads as TGTGCCAGCAGTAGTACTACCAATTCACCCCTCCACTTT.

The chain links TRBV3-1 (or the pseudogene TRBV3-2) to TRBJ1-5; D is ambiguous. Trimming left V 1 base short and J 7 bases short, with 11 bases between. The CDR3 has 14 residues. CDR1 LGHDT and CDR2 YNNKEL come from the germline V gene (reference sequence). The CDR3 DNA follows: TGTGCCAGCAGCCAAGGGCGGGTCGGACAGCCCCAGCATTTT. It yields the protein CASSQGRVGQPQHF.

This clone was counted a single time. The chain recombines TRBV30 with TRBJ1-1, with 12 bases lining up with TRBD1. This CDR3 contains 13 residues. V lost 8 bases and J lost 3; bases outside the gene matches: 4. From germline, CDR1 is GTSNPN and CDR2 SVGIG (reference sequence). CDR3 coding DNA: TGTGCCCGGGACAGGGGGCGAGACACTGAAGCTTTCTTT. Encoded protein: CARDRGRDTEAFF.

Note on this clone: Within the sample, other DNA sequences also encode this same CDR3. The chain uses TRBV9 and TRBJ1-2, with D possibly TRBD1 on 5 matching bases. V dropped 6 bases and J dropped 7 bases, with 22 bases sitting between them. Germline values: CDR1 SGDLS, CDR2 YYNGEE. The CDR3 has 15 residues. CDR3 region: CASTVGGSSEAGYTF. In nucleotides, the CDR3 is TGTGCCAGCACAGTGGGGGGGTCCTCGGAGGCTGGCTACACCTTC.

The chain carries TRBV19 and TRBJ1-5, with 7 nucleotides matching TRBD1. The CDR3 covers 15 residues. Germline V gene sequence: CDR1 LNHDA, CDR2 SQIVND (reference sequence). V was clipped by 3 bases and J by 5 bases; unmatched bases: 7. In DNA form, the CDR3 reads TGTGCCAGTAGTATCACAGGGGCGGACGATCAGCCCCAGCATTTT. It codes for CASSITGADDQPQHF. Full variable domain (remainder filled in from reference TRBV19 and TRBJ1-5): DGGITQSPKYLFRKEGQNVTLSCEQNLNHDAMYWYRQDPGQGLRLIYYSQIVNDFQKGDIAEGYSVSREKKESFPLTVTSAQKNPTAFYLCASSITGADDQPQHFGDGTRLSIL.

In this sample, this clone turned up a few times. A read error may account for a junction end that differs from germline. Here the CDR3 reads CASSNSRNTEAFF. The CDR3 nucleotides read TGTGCCAGCAGTAACTCTCGGAACACTGAAGCTTTCTTT. The rearrangement uses TRBV6-5 and TRBJ1-1; the D is unclear. Germline lookup yields CDR1 MNHEY and CDR2 SVGAGI. CDR3 length: 13 residues.

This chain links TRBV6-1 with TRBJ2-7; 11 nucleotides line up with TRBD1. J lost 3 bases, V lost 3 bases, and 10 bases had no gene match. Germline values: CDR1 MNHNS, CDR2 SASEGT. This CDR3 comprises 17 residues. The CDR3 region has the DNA TGTGCCAGCAGTGAGTCGGGGGGACAGGGGGAGTTCTACGAGCAGTACTTC. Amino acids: CASSESGGQGEFYEQYF.

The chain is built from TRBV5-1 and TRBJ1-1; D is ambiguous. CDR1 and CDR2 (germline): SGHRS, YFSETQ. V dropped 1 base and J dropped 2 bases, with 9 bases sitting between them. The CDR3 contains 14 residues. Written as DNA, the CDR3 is TGCGCCAGCAGCTTGTTACGGGTTAACACTGAAGCTTTCTTT. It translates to CASSLLRVNTEAFF.

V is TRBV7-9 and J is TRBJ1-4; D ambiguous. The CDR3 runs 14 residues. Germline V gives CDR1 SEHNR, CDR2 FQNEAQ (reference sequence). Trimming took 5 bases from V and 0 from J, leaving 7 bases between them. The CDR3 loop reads CASSGGPTNEKLFF. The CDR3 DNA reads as TGTGCCAGCAGCGGAGGTCCAACTAATGAAAAACTGTTTTTT.

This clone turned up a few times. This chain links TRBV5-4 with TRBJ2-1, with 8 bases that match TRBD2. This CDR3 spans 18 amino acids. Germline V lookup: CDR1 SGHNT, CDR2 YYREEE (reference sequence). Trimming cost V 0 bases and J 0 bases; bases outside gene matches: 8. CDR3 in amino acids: CASSLDPLAGSSYNEQFF. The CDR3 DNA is TGTGCCAGCAGCTTGGATCCCTTAGCGGGGAGCTCCTACAATGAGCAGTTCTTC.

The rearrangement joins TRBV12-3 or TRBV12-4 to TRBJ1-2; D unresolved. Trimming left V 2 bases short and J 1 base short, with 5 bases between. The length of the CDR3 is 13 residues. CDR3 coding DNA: TGTGCCAGCAGTTTACAGGATAACTATGGCTACACCTTC. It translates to CASSLQDNYGYTF.

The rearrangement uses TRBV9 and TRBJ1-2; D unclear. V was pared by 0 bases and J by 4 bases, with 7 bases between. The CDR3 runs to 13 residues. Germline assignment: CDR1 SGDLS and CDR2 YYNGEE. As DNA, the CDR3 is TGTGCCAGCAGCGTAGACGGTGGCTATGGCTACACCTTC. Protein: CASSVDGGYGYTF.

In nucleotides, the CDR3 is TGTGCCAGCAGTAACCGGGCAACGGGGAACGAAAAACTGTTTTTT. This codes for CASSNRATGNEKLFF. This chain joins TRBV2 and TRBJ1-4; D unresolved. CDR3 length: 15 amino acids. Germline V gene sequence: CDR1 SNHLY, CDR2 FYNNEI. Trimming removed 5 bases from V and 8 bases from J, with 18 bases in between.

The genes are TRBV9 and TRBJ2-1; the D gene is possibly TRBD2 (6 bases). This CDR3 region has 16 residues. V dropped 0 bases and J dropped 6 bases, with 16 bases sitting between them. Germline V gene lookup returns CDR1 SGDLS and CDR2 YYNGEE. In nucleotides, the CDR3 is TGTGCCAGCAGCGTAGTGGGGGGTATGGCATCCAATGAGCAGTTCTTC. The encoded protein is CASSVVGGMASNEQFF.

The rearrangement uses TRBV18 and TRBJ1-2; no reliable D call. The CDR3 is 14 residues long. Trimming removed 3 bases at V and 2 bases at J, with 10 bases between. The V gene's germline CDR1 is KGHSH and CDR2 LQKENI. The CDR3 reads CASSPAATNYGYTF. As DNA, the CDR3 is TGTGCCAGCTCACCCGCAGCGACCAACTATGGCTACACCTTC.

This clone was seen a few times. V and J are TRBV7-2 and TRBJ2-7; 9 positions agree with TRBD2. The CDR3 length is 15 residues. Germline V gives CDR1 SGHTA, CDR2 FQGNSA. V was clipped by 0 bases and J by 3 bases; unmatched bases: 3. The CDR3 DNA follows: TGTGCCAGCAGCTTAGCGGGGACTAGCAGCTACGAGCAGTACTTC. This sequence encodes CASSLAGTSSYEQYF.

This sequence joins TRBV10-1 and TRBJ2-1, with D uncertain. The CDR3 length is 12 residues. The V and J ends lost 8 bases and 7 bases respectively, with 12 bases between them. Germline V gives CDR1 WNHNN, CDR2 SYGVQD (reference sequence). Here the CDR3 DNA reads TGCGCCAGCCATCCCGCAGGAAATGAGCAGTTCTTC. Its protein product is CASHPAGNEQFF.

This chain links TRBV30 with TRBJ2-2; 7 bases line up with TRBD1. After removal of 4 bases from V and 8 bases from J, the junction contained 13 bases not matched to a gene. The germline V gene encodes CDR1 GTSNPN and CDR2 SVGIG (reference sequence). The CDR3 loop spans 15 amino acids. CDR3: CAWKRTGQSWGELFF. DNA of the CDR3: TGTGCCTGGAAGCGTACGGGACAGTCGTGGGGGGAGCTGTTTTTT. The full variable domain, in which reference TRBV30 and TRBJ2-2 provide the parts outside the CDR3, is SQTIHQWPATLVQPVGSPLSLECTVEGTSNPNLYWYRQAAGRGLQLLFYSVGIGQISSEVPQNLSASRPQDRQFILSSKKLLLSDSGFYLCAWKRTGQSWGELFFGEGSRLTVL.

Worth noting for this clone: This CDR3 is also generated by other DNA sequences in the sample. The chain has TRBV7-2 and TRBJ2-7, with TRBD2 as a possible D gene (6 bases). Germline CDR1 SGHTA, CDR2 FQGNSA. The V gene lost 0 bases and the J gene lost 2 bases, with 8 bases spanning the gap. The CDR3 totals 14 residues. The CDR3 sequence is CASSLAGGTYEQYF. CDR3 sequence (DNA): TGTGCCAGCAGCTTAGCGGGGGGAACCTACGAGCAGTACTTC. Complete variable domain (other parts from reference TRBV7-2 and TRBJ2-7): GAGVSQSPSNKVTEKGKDVELRCDPISGHTALYWYRQSLGQGLEFLIYFQGNSAPDKSGLPSDRFSAERTGGSVSTLTIQRTQQEDSAVYLCASSLAGGTYEQYFGPGTRLTVT.

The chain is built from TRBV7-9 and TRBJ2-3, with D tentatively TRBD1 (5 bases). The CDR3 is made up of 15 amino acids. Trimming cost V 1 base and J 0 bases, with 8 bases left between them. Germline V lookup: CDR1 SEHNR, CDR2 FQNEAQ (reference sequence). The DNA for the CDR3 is TGTGCCAGCAGCTTAGGACAGCCTAGCACAGATACGCAGTATTTT. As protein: CASSLGQPSTDTQYF. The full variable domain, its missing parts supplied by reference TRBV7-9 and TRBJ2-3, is DTGVSQNPRHKITKRGQNVTFRCDPISEHNRLYWYRQTLGQGPEFLTYFQNEAQLEKSRLLSDRFSAERPKGSFSTLEIQRTEQGDSAMYLCASSLGQPSTDTQYFGPGTRLTVL.

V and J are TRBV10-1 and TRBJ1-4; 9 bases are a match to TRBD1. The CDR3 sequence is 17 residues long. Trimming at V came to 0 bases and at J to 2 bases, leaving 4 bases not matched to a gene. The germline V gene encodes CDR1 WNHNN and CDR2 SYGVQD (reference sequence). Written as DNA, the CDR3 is TGCGCCAGCAGTGAGTCGGGACAGGGAGAGACTAATGAAAAACTGTTTTTT. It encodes CASSESGQGETNEKLFF.

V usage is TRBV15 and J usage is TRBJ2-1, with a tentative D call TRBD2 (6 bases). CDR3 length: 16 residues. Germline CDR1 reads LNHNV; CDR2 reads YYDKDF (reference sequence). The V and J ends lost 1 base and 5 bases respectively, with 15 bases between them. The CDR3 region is CATSRAGTHPNNEQFF. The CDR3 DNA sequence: TGTGCCACCAGCAGAGCCGGGACTCACCCTAACAATGAGCAGTTCTTC.

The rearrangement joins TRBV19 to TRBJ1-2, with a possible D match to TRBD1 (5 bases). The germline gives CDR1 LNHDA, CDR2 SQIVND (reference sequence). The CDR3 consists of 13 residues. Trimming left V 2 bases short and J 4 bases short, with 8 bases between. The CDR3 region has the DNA TGTGCCAGTAGTATAAGACAGTTCTATGGCTACACCTTC. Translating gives CASSIRQFYGYTF.

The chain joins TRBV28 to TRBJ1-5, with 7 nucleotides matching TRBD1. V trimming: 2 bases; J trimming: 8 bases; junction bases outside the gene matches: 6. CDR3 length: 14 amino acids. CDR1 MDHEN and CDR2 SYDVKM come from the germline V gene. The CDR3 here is CASSLRQGEKPQHF. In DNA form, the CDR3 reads TGTGCCAGCAGTTTAAGGCAGGGGGAGAAGCCCCAGCATTTT.

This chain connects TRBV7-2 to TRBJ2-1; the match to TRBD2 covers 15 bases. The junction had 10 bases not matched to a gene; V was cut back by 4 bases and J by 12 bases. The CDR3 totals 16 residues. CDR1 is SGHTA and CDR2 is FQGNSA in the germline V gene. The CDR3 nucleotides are TGTGCCAGCAGCTCCTGGACTAGCGGGAGGGCCGAGGCGCAGTTCTTC. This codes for CASSSWTSGRAEAQFF. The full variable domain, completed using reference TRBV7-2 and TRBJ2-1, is GAGVSQSPSNKVTEKGKDVELRCDPISGHTALYWYRQSLGQGLEFLIYFQGNSAPDKSGLPSDRFSAERTGGSVSTLTIQRTQQEDSAVYLCASSSWTSGRAEAQFFGPGTRLTVL.

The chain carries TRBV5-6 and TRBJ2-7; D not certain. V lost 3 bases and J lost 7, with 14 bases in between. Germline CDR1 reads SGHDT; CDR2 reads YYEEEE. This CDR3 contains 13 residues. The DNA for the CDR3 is TGTGCCAGCAGCTCGAATAGACTCGGGGAGCAGTACTTC. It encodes CASSSNRLGEQYF.